This T cell receptor beta chain was identified in a study of CXCR3-negative and CXCR3-positive naive CD8 T cells. The authors made the TRB cDNA libraries by 5' RACE using UMI labels. After re-calling the 5' RACE reads, TCRdb lists one entry per CDR3 protein, DNA absent. The table lists fewer than 95,000 distinct CDR3 sequences. As concerns this clonotype: Its antigen is not identified.

Germline CDR1 reads SGHNT; CDR2 reads YENEEA. The CDR3 loop spans 18 amino acids. Study-wide results and caveats: The study found that naive CXCR3-negative and CXCR3-positive cells shared TRBV-TRBJ usage, while memory cells differed. Upon cryopreservation, CXCR3 expression partially decreased, and most assays used fresh PBMCs. High diversity, comparable across both naive subsets, contrasted with much lower diversity in memory CD8+ cells. Researchers report that CXCR3-positive naive cells carry more hydrophobic TRB CDR3s than CXCR3-negative naive cells.

This TCR was sampled from a human donor in good health. Some clones in this sample may be carry-over from other donors' samples. The sequenced material came from naive CXCR3- CD8+ T cells from blood. Noted subset: CD45RO-CCR7+CD27+CD95- naive CD8+ T cells lacking CXCR3 (TNR3-). The chain is built from TRBV11-3 and TRBJ2-1. This chain's CDR3 is CASSLGALGSSSYNEQFF. Full variable domain (missing parts from reference TRBV11-3 and TRBJ2-1): EAGVVQSPRYKIIEKKQPVAFWCNPISGHNTLYWYLQNLGQGPELLIRYENEEAVDDSQLPKDRFSAERLKGVDSTLKIQPAELGDSAVYLCASSLGALGSSSYNEQFFGPGTRLTVL.